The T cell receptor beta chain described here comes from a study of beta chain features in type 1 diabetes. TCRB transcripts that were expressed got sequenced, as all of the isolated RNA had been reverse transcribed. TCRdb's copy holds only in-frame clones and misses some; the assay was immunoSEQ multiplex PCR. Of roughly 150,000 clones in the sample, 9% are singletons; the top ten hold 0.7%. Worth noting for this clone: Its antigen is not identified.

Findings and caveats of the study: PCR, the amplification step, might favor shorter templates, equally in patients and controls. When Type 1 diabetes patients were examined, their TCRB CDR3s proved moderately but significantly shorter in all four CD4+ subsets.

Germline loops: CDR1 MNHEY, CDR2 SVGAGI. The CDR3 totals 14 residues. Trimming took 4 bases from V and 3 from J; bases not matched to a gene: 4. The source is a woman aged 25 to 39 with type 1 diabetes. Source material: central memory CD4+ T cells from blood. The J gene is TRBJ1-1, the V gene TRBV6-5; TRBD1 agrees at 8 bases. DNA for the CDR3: TGTGCCAGCAGTTGGACAGGGAAGGACACTGAAGCTTTCTTT. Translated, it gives CASSWTGKDTEAFF.